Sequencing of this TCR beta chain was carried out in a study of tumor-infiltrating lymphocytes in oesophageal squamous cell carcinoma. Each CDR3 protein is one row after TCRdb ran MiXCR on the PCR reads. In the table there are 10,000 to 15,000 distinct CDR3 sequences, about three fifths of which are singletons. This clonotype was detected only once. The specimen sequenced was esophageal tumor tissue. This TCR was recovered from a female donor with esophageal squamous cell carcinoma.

The CDR3 region has the DNA TGTGCCAGCAGCTCGACAGGCAACAAGATGGGGGGCTACACCTTC. Protein: CASSSTGNKMGGYTF. This chain connects TRBV7-9 to TRBJ1-2; a possible D gene is TRBD1 (6 bases). CDR3 size: 15 residues. Trimming took 4 bases from V and 8 from J, leaving 20 bases between them. CDR1 is SEHNR and CDR2 is FQNEAQ in the germline V gene (reference sequence).